A single sample gave rise to the 6 T cell receptor beta chains below, sequenced in a study of spatial heterogeneity in lung cancer. Study results and limitations: Mutation counts in tumors were tracked by counts of expanded intratumoral alpha and beta TCRs.

No antigen has been assigned to these receptors. Time point: sample taken at primary tumor resection. Each CDR3 protein is one row after TCRdb ran MiXCR on the 5' RACE reads. Here the sample spans some 16,000 distinct CDR3 sequences, roughly 7.1% being singletons. Sequences were derived from lung tumor tissue, sampled at surgery. The origin of the receptors is a female donor with early-stage non-small cell lung cancer.

Remarks on this clonotype: This beta chain lies outside the target of a library built for alpha chains; its clone size means little. The chain joins TRBV10-3 to TRBJ1-5, with D possibly TRBD1 on 6 matching bases. The CDR3 is 15 residues long. Germline V gives CDR1 ENHRY, CDR2 SYGVKD. Trimming shortened V by 3 bases and J by 5 bases, and 14 bases separated the two germline ends. In DNA, the CDR3 is TGTGCCATCAGTGACACCAACAGGGAGCATCAGCCCCAGCATTTT. Encoded protein: CAISDTNREHQPQHF.

This clonotype showed up many times. This beta chain was picked up by a library intended for alpha chains and is off target, so its count carries little meaning. The rearrangement joins TRBV2 to TRBJ2-3; D unresolved. Trimming left V 7 bases short and J 2 bases short, with 13 bases between. Germline CDR1 reads SNHLY; CDR2 reads FYNNEI. The CDR3 sequence is 14 residues long. The CDR3 DNA sequence: TGTGCCAGCATCCCCCAGGCGTACACAGATACGCAGTATTTT. Translating gives CASIPQAYTDTQYF.

This clonotype was detected only a few times. This beta chain came through as a stray read in a library set up for alpha chains, and its size says little. The chain employs TRBV20-1 and TRBJ2-1; 10 positions agree with TRBD1. V gave up 3 bases and J gave up 4 bases; unmatched junction bases: 3. Germline V gene data show CDR1 as DFQATT and CDR2 as SNEGSKA (reference sequence). The CDR3 contains 14 residues. As DNA, the CDR3 is TGCAGTGCTAGTCGGACAGGGGGTTACAATGAGCAGTTCTTC. Its translation: CSASRTGGYNEQFF.

Of note for this clonotype: Found in a library prepared for alpha chains, this beta chain is an off-target read, and its abundance has little meaning. J is TRBJ1-6 and V is TRBV20-1; 8 bases fit TRBD1. This CDR3 spans 14 amino acids. Germline assignment: CDR1 DFQATT and CDR2 SNEGSKA (reference sequence). Germline trimming cut 4 bases from V and 9 bases from J; bases unmatched to any gene: 8. CDR3 DNA: TGCAGTGCTAATAAGGACAGGGAAGCTTCACCCCTCCACTTT. The encoded protein is CSANKDREASPLHF.

This clonotype appeared a few times. At one boundary the junction diverges from the germline segment, which might be a read error. This beta chain is an off-target read within a library intended for alpha chains, so its frequency means little. The chain carries TRBV12-3 or TRBV12-4 and TRBJ2-1; tentatively, D is TRBD2 (5 bases). The CDR3 runs to 13 residues. The CDR3 bases are TGTGCCAACAGTCTCGGGACCTACAATGAGCAGTTCTTC. Its translation: CANSLGTYNEQFF.

This clonotype came up many times. This beta chain lies outside the target of a library built for alpha chains; its clone size means little. CDR3 sequence reads: CASSLLAAGGAETQYF. For the CDR3, the DNA is TGCGCCAGCAGCTTGCTAGCTGCGGGGGGGGCGGAGACCCAGTACTTC. V gene TRBV5-1 combines with J gene TRBJ2-5; TRBD2 matches at 9 bases. The junction had 9 bases not matched to a gene; V was cut back by 1 base and J by 5 bases. This CDR3 has 16 residues. Germline CDR1 SGHRS, CDR2 YFSETQ.